One and the same sample provided the 25 T cell receptor beta chains below, sequenced in a study of blood T cells in healthy people across ages. Next came a second PCR, run for 7 to 11 cycles, which used a sample-barcoded 5' primer along with a J-beta primer mix. TCRdb used MiXCR to reprocess the 5' RACE reads, holding one entry per CDR3 protein. Of 1.5 million to 1.8 million distinct CDR3 sequences listed, around 40% are singletons. Sequencing was carried out using blood. The receptors come from a woman aged 18-29 years in good health.

The chain uses TRBV6-5 and TRBJ2-7; 8 positions match TRBD1. The CDR3 runs 14 residues. Germline V gene sequence: CDR1 MNHEY, CDR2 SVGAGI. J lost 3 bases, V lost 5 bases, and 6 bases had no gene match. CDR3 region: CASSARTGNYEQYF. The CDR3, as DNA: TGTGCCAGCAGTGCCCGGACAGGGAACTACGAGCAGTACTTC.

This clonotype occurred many times. The chain employs TRBV4-3 and TRBJ2-1; the match to TRBD2 covers 9 bases. This CDR3 contains 15 residues. J was trimmed by 4 bases and V by 0 bases; bases with no gene match: 1. Per the germline V gene, CDR1 is LGHNA and CDR2 is YSLEER. The CDR3 DNA sequence: TGCGCCAGCAGCCAAGAGCTAGCGGGGTACAATGAGCAGTTCTTC. Translation gives CASSQELAGYNEQFF.

This chain uses TRBV27 with TRBJ2-3, with D perhaps being TRBD1 or TRBD2 (6 bases each). This CDR3 has 13 residues. Trimming left V 8 bases short and J 0 bases short, with 9 bases between. Germline V gene data show CDR1 as MNHEY and CDR2 as SMNVEV (reference sequence). CDR3 bases: TGTGCCAGCTGGGGGGCTAGCACAGATACGCAGTATTTT. Its protein is CASWGASTDTQYF.

The chain carries TRBV7-2 and TRBJ2-1; 11 nucleotides match TRBD2. Trimming cost V 5 bases and J 9 bases; bases outside gene matches: 12. Germline V lookup: CDR1 SGHTA, CDR2 FQGNSA. CDR3 length: 16 amino acids. CDR3 nucleotides: TGTGCCAGCAGCCCCAATAGCGGGAGGGCCCGTCTTGAGCAGTTCTTC. Translation: CASSPNSGRARLEQFF.

This sequence joins TRBV5-6 and TRBJ2-6; the D is unclear. CDR1 and CDR2 (germline): SGHDT, YYEEEE. Trimming cost V 3 bases and J 4 bases, with 11 bases left between them. CDR3 length: 15 amino acids. The CDR3 nucleotides read TGTGCCAGCAGCTATGGGCCCCTCGGGGCCAACGTCCTGACTTTC. It codes for CASSYGPLGANVLTF. The full variable domain, with the rest looked up from reference TRBV5-6 and TRBJ2-6, is DAGVTQSPTHLIKTRGQQVTLRCSPKSGHDTVSWYQQALGQGPQFIFQYYEEEERQRGNFPDRFSGHQFPNYSSELNVNALLLGDSALYLCASSYGPLGANVLTFGAGSRLTVL.

A few counts support this clonotype. The chain combines TRBV7-9 with TRBJ2-7, with 8 bases aligning to TRBD2. V was clipped by 4 bases and J by 1 base; unmatched bases: 12. Germline CDR1 SEHNR, CDR2 FQNEAQ (reference sequence). The CDR3 totals 17 residues. CDR3: CASSSSGLARGSYEQYF. The CDR3 region has the DNA TGTGCCAGCAGCTCTTCCGGACTAGCTCGGGGGTCCTACGAGCAGTACTTC.

This clonotype was seen more than once but under ten times. V usage is TRBV12-3 or TRBV12-4 and J usage is TRBJ1-1; tentative D call: TRBD1 (5 bases). Trimming pared 7 bases from V and 4 bases from J, leaving 19 bases between. The CDR3 has 15 residues. CDR3 sequence reads: CASNNPRAIITEAFF. Written as DNA, the CDR3 is TGTGCCAGCAATAATCCCAGGGCGATTATCACTGAAGCTTTCTTT.

The CDR3 reads CAWSAVRNEQFF. In DNA form, the CDR3 reads TGTGCCTGGAGCGCTGTAAGGAATGAGCAGTTCTTC. The chain joins TRBV30 to TRBJ2-1; D is undetermined. The germline gives CDR1 GTSNPN, CDR2 SVGIG (reference sequence). The germline V and J ends were trimmed by 3 bases and 7 bases, with 10 bases remaining between them. The CDR3 contains 12 residues.

The chain combines TRBV20-1 with TRBJ1-1, with 9 bases fitting TRBD1. Germline V gene lookup returns CDR1 DFQATT and CDR2 SNEGSKA (reference sequence). The CDR3 covers 17 residues. The V and J ends lost 6 bases and 3 bases, in that order; junction bases with no gene match: 17. CDR3 amino acids: CSACTQGAPEGDTEAFF. The CDR3 region has the DNA TGCAGTGCCTGCACACAGGGGGCGCCGGAAGGAGACACTGAAGCTTTCTTT.

The chain has TRBV4-3 and TRBJ2-3; 7 bases are shared with TRBD1. The CDR3 sequence is 17 residues long. V was pared by 0 bases and J by 4 bases, with 10 bases of the junction left unmatched. CDR1 is LGHNA and CDR2 is YSLEER in the germline V gene. CDR3 protein: CASSQDLGLGGPDTQYF. The CDR3 DNA is TGCGCCAGCAGCCAAGATCTGGGGCTAGGGGGCCCAGATACGCAGTATTTT.

This chain joins TRBV7-6 and TRBJ2-7; perhaps D is TRBD1 or TRBD2 (5 bases each). V lost 5 bases and J 3 bases, leaving 14 bases between the germline ends. Germline V gene sequence: CDR1 SGHVS, CDR2 FNYEAQ. The CDR3 extends over 14 amino acids. CDR3 sequence: CASSRDHGVYEQYF. Written as DNA, the CDR3 is TGTGCCAGCAGCCGGGACCATGGAGTCTACGAGCAGTACTTC.

This sequence joins TRBV7-9 and TRBJ1-2; 9 positions match TRBD1. Germline CDR1 and CDR2: SEHNR and FQNEAQ (reference sequence). This CDR3 has 15 residues. V shed 5 bases and J 0 bases; nucleotides not matched to a gene: 4. CDR3 bases: TGTGCCAGCAGCGCGGGACAGGGAGCTAACTATGGCTACACCTTC. Translated, it gives CASSAGQGANYGYTF.

V usage is TRBV9 and J usage is TRBJ2-2; D tentatively fits TRBD1 or TRBD2 (5 bases each). The ends were cut back, 3 bases at V and 4 bases at J, with 13 bases in the middle. CDR1 is SGDLS, CDR2 YYNGEE, per germline. The CDR3 has 15 amino acids. DNA of the CDR3: TGTGCCAGCAGCGGGGACGGCGCTTCCACCGGGGAGCTGTTTTTT. Translating it yields CASSGDGASTGELFF.

This clonotype came up a few times. The J gene is TRBJ1-2, the V gene TRBV5-1; 9 nucleotides agree with TRBD1. In germline, CDR1 is SGHRS, CDR2 YFSETQ. V shed 4 bases and J 7 bases; nucleotides not matched to a gene: 8. The CDR3 loop spans 14 amino acids. Written as DNA, the CDR3 is TGCGCCAGCAGCCAGACCGGGACAGGGTTTGGCTACACCTTC. It codes for CASSQTGTGFGYTF.

The V call is TRBV5-1, the J call TRBJ1-1; D may be TRBD1 (5 bases). The CDR3 sequence is 13 residues long. Trimming took off 3 bases at V and 4 bases at J, with 10 bases between the two ends. Germline loops: CDR1 SGHRS, CDR2 YFSETQ. This chain's CDR3 is CASSSGWSTEAFF. The CDR3 nucleotides read TGCGCCAGCAGCTCAGGGTGGAGCACTGAAGCTTTCTTT.

The chain combines TRBV6-2 or TRBV6-3 with TRBJ2-1, with D unclear. The CDR3 runs to 13 residues. The germline V gene has CDR1 MNHEY and CDR2 SVGEGT. Deletions cut 0 bases from V and 9 bases from J, with 9 bases between. CDR3 bases: TGTGCCAGCAGTTACTCGATTAGAGGTGAGCAGTTCTTC. As protein: CASSYSIRGEQFF.

The V and J genes are TRBV5-4 and TRBJ2-5; possible D gene TRBD2, 5 bases. The CDR3 sequence is 13 residues long. Trimming stripped 4 bases from V and 3 bases from J, with 10 bases between. Per germline, CDR1 SGHNT and CDR2 YYREEE (reference sequence). CDR3 nucleotide sequence: TGTGCCAGCAGCGGCGGGTCAGAAGAGACCCAGTACTTC. Its protein product is CASSGGSEETQYF.

The chain carries TRBV4-2 and TRBJ2-1; tentatively, D is TRBD1 (5 bases). The germline V gene has CDR1 LGHNA and CDR2 YNFKEQ. The CDR3 runs to 15 residues. Between the trimmed V and J ends, which lost 0 bases and 2 bases, there was a span of 8 bases. The CDR3 loop is CASSQDPTAYNEQFF. CDR3 DNA: TGTGCCAGCAGCCAAGATCCGACAGCCTACAATGAGCAGTTCTTC.

The chain uses TRBV12-3 or TRBV12-4 and TRBJ2-4; 9 bases fit TRBD1. The J call may be wrong; the DNA end is better matched by TRBJ2-7. The CDR3 is 19 residues long. The CDR3 region is CASSFALPAGTGSSYEQYF. For the CDR3, the DNA is TGTGCCAGCAGTTTCGCGCTCCCCGCTGGGACAGGGTCTTCCTACGAGCAGTACTTC.

The chain has TRBV18 and TRBJ2-2; D is ambiguous. The germline V gene has CDR1 KGHSH and CDR2 LQKENI. V lost 2 bases and J 6 bases, leaving 7 bases between the germline ends. The CDR3 runs to 13 residues. The DNA of the CDR3 is TGTGCCAGCTCACCAGGCAGCTCCGGGGAGCTGTTTTTT. It encodes CASSPGSSGELFF.

The genes are TRBV6-2 or TRBV6-3 and TRBJ2-5; D possibly corresponds to TRBD2 (6 bases). Gene TRBJ2-7 matches the end of the DNA better, so the J call may be wrong. Germline loops: CDR1 MNHEY, CDR2 SVGEGT. This CDR3 spans 14 amino acids. The CDR3 nucleotides are TGTGCCAGCAGTTACAAGGGACTTCCTTACGAGCAGTACTTC. This gives the protein CASSYKGLPYEQYF.

This sequence joins TRBV4-3 and TRBJ2-1; D could derive from TRBD1 or TRBD2 (5 bases each). The CDR3 covers 16 residues. The germline V gene has CDR1 LGHNA and CDR2 YSLEER. V dropped 1 base and J dropped 5 bases, with 15 bases sitting between them. The CDR3 spells CASSQGPTGTDNEQFF. For the CDR3, the DNA is TGCGCCAGCAGCCAAGGACCCACGGGGACGGACAATGAGCAGTTCTTC.

CDR3 bases: TGTGCCAGCAGCTCGGCGGGAGGACAGGGGGCGTCGAAGCAGTACTTC. This encodes CASSSAGGQGASKQYF. The chain joins TRBV28 to TRBJ2-7; TRBD1 matches at 11 bases. V was clipped by 6 bases and J by 8 bases; unmatched bases: 15. Germline V gene data show CDR1 as MDHEN and CDR2 as SYDVKM. The length of the CDR3 is 16 residues. The variable domain in full, with the rest retrieved from reference TRBV28 and TRBJ2-7, is DVKVTQSSRYLVKRTGEKVFLECVQDMDHENMFWYRQDPGLGLRLIYFSYDVKMKEKGDIPEGYSVSREKKERFSLILESASTNQTSMYLCASSSAGGQGASKQYFGPGTRLTVT.

The chain recombines TRBV10-3 with TRBJ1-1; D possibly corresponds to TRBD1 (5 bases). CDR3 size: 15 residues. Trimming shortened V by 4 bases and J by 0 bases, and 12 bases separated the two germline ends. Per germline, CDR1 ENHRY and CDR2 SYGVKD. The CDR3 loop is CAISGDSTLNTEAFF. DNA for the CDR3: TGTGCCATCAGTGGTGACAGTACCTTGAACACTGAAGCTTTCTTT.

The V and J genes are TRBV9 and TRBJ2-1; 7 bases match TRBD2. Germline assignment: CDR1 SGDLS and CDR2 YYNGEE. The J segment lost 6 bases and the V segment lost 2 bases, leaving 5 bases of the junction unmatched. The CDR3 extends over 14 amino acids. DNA for the CDR3: TGTGCCAGCAGCGTCCCGACTAGCTCCAATGAGCAGTTCTTC. It yields the protein CASSVPTSSNEQFF.